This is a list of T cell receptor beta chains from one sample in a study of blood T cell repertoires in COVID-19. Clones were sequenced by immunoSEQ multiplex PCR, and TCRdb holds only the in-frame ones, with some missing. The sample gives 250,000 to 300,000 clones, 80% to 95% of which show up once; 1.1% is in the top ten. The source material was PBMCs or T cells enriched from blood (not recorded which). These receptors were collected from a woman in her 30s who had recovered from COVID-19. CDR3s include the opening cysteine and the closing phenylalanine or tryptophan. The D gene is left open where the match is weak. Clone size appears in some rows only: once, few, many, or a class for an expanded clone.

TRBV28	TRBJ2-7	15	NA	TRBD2	TGTGCCAGCAGTCCACTAGCGGGAGGGCCCTACGAGCAGTACTTC	CASSPLAGGPYEQYF
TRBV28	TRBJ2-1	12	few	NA	TGTGCCACCCTGGACAGCGCGTCTGAGCAGTTCTTC	CATLDSASEQFF
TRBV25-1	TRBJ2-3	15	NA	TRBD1	TGTGCCAGCAGTGGGCCGACAGGGGGCCCAGATACGCAGTATTTT	CASSGPTGGPDTQYF
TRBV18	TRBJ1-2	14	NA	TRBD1	TGTGCCAGCTCACAGCAGGGGGCCAACTATGGCTACACCTTC	CASSQQGANYGYTF
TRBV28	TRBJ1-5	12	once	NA	TGTGCCAGCAATAATGGGGCCCAGCCCCAGCATTTT	CASNNGAQPQHF
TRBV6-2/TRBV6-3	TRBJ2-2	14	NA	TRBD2	TGTGCCAGCAGTCTTAGCGGGAGGAATGTCGAGCTGTTTTTT	CASSLSGRNVELFF
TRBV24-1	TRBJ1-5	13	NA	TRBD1	TGTGCCACCAGTGATGCTGGGGGACAGGGGCAGCATTTT	CATSDAGGQGQHF
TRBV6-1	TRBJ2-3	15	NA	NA	TGTGCCAGCAGTGAGAAGTTACAGGGTAGCGATACGCAGTATTTT	CASSEKLQGSDTQYF
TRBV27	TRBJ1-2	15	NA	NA	TGTGCCAGCAGTTTATCTCAGGGCCCGAGGTCAGGCTACACCTTC	CASSLSQGPRSGYTF
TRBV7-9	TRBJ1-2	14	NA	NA	TGTGCCAGCAGATCCACAGGGCCCCACTATGGCTACACCTTC	CASRSTGPHYGYTF
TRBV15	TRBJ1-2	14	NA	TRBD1	TGTGCCACCACTTCGGAGAGGGGGCACTATGGCTACACCTTC	CATTSERGHYGYTF
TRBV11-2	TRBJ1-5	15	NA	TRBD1	TGTGCCAGCAGCTTAGCCACAGGGGCCAGTCAGCCCCAGCATTTT	CASSLATGASQPQHF
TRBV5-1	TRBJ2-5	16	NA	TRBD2	TGCGCCAGCAGCCGATCAGGACGGGGGGTAGGAGAGACCCAGTACTTC	CASSRSGRGVGETQYF
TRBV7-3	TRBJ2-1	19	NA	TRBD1	TGTGCCAGCAGCTTAACCAGAGGATGGGGACAGGGAAGGAACAATGAGCAGTTCTTC	CASSLTRGWGQGRNNEQFF
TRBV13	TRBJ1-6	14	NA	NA	TGTGCCAGCAGCTTCCCGGGGGAGAATTCACCCCTCCACTTT	CASSFPGENSPLHF
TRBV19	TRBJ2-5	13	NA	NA	TGTGCCAGTAGTATTCGACTTTTAGAGACCCAGTACTTC	CASSIRLLETQYF
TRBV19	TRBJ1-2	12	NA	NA	TGTGCCGCTGAAGGGGTTAACTATGGCTACACCTTC	CAAEGVNYGYTF
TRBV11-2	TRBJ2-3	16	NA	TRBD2	TGTGCCAGCAGCCCGAGGGGAGCGGGAGCTACAGATACGCAGTATTTT	CASSPRGAGATDTQYF
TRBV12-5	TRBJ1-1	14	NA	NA	TGTGCTAGTGGTTTGCACGGGAGGATCACTGAAGCTTTCTTT	CASGLHGRITEAFF
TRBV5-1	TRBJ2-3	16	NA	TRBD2	TGCGCCAGCAGCTTTGGCCGCGGCGGGAGGACAGATACGCAGTATTTT	CASSFGRGGRTDTQYF
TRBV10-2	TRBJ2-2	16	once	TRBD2	TGCGCCAGCAGTGGGCCTAGCGGAGCGAACACCGGGGAGCTGTTTTTT	CASSGPSGANTGELFF
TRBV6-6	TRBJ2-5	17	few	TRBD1	TGTGCCAGCAGTCTGCTAGCCTCCCGGGACAGGGGAGGGACCCAGTACTTC	CASSLLASRDRGGTQYF
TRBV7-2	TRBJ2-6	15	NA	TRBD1	TGTGCCAGCAGCTCGGGACAGGGGGCATCAAACGTCCTGACTTTC	CASSSGQGASNVLTF
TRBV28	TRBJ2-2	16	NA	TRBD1	TGTGCCAGCAGCGGCGCGGGACAGGGATTCGCCGGGGAGCTGTTTTTT	CASSGAGQGFAGELFF
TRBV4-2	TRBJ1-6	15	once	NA	TGTGCCAGCAGCCAAGATTGGCAGGGTGATTCACCCCTCCACTTT	CASSQDWQGDSPLHF
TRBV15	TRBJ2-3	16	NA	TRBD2	TGTGCCACCAGCGGGTGGGGACTAGCGATCACAGATACGCAGTATTTT	CATSGWGLAITDTQYF
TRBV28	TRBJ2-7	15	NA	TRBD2	TGTGCCAGCACCGAAGAACTAGCGACTCGAAACGAGCAGTACTTC	CASTEELATRNEQYF
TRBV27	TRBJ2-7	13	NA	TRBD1	TGTGCCAGCAGCCAACGGGACAGGGGGCAGCAGTACTTC	CASSQRDRGQQYF
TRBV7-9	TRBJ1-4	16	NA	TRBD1	TGTGCCAGCAGCGGAAACCGGGACAGGGTTTTTGAAAAACTGTTTTTT	CASSGNRDRVFEKLFF
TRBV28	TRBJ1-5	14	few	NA	TGTGCCAGCAGTCCAAGGACAGACCCCCAGCCCCAGCATTTT	CASSPRTDPQPQHF
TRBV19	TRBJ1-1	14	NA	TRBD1	TGTGCCAGTAGCGGGACAGACCTGAACACTGAAGCTTTCTTT	CASSGTDLNTEAFF
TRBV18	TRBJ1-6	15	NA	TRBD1	TGTGCCAGCTCACCAACCGGGACAGGGGTGTCACCCCTCCACTTT	CASSPTGTGVSPLHF
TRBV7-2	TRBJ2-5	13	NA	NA	TGTGCCAGCACCCCCTGGGGAGTGGAGACCCAGTACTTC	CASTPWGVETQYF
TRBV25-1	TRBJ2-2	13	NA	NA	TGTGCCAGCAGTGCAACAGGGTCCGGGGAGCTGTTTTTT	CASSATGSGELFF
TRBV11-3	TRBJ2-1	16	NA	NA	TGTGCCAGCAGCTCCCCTAGTAGCGGACCTTACAATGAGCAGTTCTTC	CASSSPSSGPYNEQFF
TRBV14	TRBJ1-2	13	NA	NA	TGTGCCAGCAGCCAAGAATCCCTCTATGGCTACACCTTC	CASSQESLYGYTF
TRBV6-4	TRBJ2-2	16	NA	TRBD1	TGTGCCAGCAGCCCGGGACAGGGGGCACACACCGGGGAGCTGTTTTTT	CASSPGQGAHTGELFF
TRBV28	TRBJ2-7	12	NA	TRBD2	TGTGCCAGCATGTCTGGGAGGGACGAGCAGTACTTC	CASMSGRDEQYF
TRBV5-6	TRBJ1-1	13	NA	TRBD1	TGTGCCAGCAGACGGACAGGGAACACTGAAGCTTTCTTT	CASRRTGNTEAFF
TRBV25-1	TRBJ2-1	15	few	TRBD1	TGTGCCAGCAGTGAGGGGGACAGGACCTACAATGAGCAGTTCTTC	CASSEGDRTYNEQFF
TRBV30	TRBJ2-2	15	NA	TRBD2	TGTGCCTGGAACAACCCAGCGGGAGGGACCGGGGAGCTGTTTTTT	CAWNNPAGGTGELFF
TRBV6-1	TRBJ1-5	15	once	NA	TGTGCCAGCAGTGAGTTACAGGAGGGCAGATCGCCCCAGCATTTT	CASSELQEGRSPQHF
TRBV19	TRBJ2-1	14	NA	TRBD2	TGTGCCAGTAGCCCTAGCGGGACCTACAATGAGCAGTTCTTC	CASSPSGTYNEQFF
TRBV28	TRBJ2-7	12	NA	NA	TGTGCCGCGGGGCAGGCCTCCTACGAGCAGTACTTC	CAAGQASYEQYF
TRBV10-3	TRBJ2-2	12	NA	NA	TGTGCCATCAGATACAGGGCCGGGGAGCTGTTTTTT	CAIRYRAGELFF
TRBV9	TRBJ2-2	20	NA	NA	TGTGCCAGCAGCTCCTGGCGCTCAGGGGTCGATCCTATGAACACCGGGGAGCTGTTTTTT	CASSSWRSGVDPMNTGELFF
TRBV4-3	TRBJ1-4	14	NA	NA	TGCGCCAGCAGCCAAGATTTTGCGAATGAAAAACTGTTTTTT	CASSQDFANEKLFF
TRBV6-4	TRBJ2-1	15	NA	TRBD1	TGTGCCAGCAGTGAGGGACAGGGGGCGGTCAATGAGCAGTTCTTC	CASSEGQGAVNEQFF
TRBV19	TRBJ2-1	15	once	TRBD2	TGTGCCAGTAGTATTAAAGGACTAGCCTACAATGAGCAGTTCTTC	CASSIKGLAYNEQFF
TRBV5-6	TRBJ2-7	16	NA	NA	TGTGCCAGCAGCTTGGTTACCCGGACGGGGTCGTACGAGCAGTACTTC	CASSLVTRTGSYEQYF